This T cell receptor (beta chain) derives from a study of vaccination and CD4 T cells after COVID-19 (dated by TCRdb to 2022 to 2024). Background on the whole study: Convalescent patients had a positive SARS-CoV-2 result on nasal swab PCR, and of these patients, several had mild disease and one had severe disease. Six males and four females were included in the convalescent cohort, with two Hispanic individuals, seven Caucasians, two Asians and one multiracial person represented. Participants received two doses of either the Pfizer-BioNTech BNT162b2 vaccine (n=8) or the Moderna mRNA-1273 vaccine (n=2). Post-COVID blood samples were collected from convalescent patients a median of approximately 100 days after diagnosis, with a range of about 30 to 180 days. Post-vaccine blood samples were taken a median of around 68 days after the second vaccine dose, with a range of about 13 to 241 days. In ten to eleven COVID-19 convalescent patients and a few infection-naive healthy vaccine recipients, the spike-specific CD4+ TCR repertoire before mRNA vaccination was compared with the repertoire after mRNA vaccination. What the research found in general, with its limitations: The study included relatively few convalescent patients and did not analyze early timepoints after natural infection. In convalescent patients, a median around 86% of post-vaccine SARS-CoV-2-reactive clones were detected only after vaccination, and vaccine-specific priming was suggested by this finding. The median count of SARS-CoV-2-reactive clonotypes went up from 21 after infection to 38 after vaccination, although the change was not significant. Of the vaccine-specific clones in convalescent patients, 304 of 307, or nearly all, reacted only to SARS-CoV-2 spike and did not cross-react with common cold coronaviruses.

Library preparation used PCR. The data were produced on an Illumina iSeq 100. Per the source publication's procedure: Non-productive sequences were removed, and CDR3s not starting with C, not ending with F or W, or shorter than 7 amino acids were discarded. Using R version 3.6.1, CDR3 homology was evaluated through Levenshtein distances (stringdist) along with unrooted phylogenetic trees (ape). TCRdb ran its own pipeline on the public reads, namely fastp trimming at Q25 and MiXCR clone calling, and kept in-frame beta chains. When rows share a CDR3 protein, they turn into one entry using the most common DNA and genes. The V and J calls here are based on TCRdb, not the publication. This sample comprises some 25,000 distinct CDR3 sequences, about 54% of them detected only once. 1% to 1.2% of the sample rests with the top ten. Positive SARS-CoV-2 PCR tests in the convalescent patients dated from March to December 2020, before Alpha, Beta and Delta variants emerged in the United States. PBMCs were separated from whole blood using Ficoll-Paque Plus gradient centrifugation and then either used fresh or cryopreserved at -140C.

Note on this clonotype: The clone's antigen remains unknown. No base quality information exists; no much larger clone differs at one position.

The CDR3 has 16 amino acids, counting the end cysteine and phenylalanine. Only CDR3 DNA remains: 48 bases, in frame from the first base. The CDR1 and CDR2 encoded by the germline V gene are SGHTA and FQGNSA. V sheds 4 bases and J sheds 2 bases, leaving 15 bases between their ends. The receptor was isolated from a human donor who had recovered from COVID-19. The V and J segments used are TRBV7-2 and TRBJ1-5, with the D gene call left open. The sample in question was CD4+ T cells from blood, obtained before SARS-CoV-2 vaccination. The sequenced DNA: TGTGCCAGCAGCTCTTTACTCTTCTCGGGCAATCAGCCCCAGCATTTT. The resulting protein is CASSSLLFSGNQPQHF.